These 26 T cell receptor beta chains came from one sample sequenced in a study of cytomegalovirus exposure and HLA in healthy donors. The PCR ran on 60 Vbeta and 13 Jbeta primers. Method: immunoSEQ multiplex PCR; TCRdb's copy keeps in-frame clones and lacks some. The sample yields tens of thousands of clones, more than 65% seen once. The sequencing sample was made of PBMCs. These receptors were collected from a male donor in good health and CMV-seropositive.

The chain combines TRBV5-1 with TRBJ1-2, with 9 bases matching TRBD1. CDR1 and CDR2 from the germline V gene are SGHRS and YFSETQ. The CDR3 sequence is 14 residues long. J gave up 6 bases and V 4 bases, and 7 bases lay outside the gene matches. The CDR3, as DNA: TGCGCCAGCAGCCTCCCGGGACAGGGCGATGGCTACACCTTC. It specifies CASSLPGQGDGYTF.

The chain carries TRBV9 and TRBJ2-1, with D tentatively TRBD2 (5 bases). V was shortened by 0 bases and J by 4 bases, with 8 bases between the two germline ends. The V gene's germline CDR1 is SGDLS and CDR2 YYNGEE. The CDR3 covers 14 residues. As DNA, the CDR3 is TGTGCCAGCAGCGTAGCGAGCGGTTACAATGAGCAGTTCTTC. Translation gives CASSVASGYNEQFF.

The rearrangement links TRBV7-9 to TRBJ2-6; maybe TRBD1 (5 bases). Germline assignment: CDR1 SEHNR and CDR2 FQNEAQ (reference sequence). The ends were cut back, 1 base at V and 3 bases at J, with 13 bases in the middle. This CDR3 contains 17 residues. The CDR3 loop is CASSLVPRVNGANVLTF. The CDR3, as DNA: TGTGCCAGCAGCTTAGTCCCCAGGGTAAATGGGGCCAACGTCCTGACTTTC.

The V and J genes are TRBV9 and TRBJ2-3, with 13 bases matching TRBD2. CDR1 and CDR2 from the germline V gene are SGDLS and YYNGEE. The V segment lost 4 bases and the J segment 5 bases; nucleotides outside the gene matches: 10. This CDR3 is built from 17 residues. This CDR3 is CASSKSPTSGRQDTQYF. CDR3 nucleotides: TGTGCCAGCAGCAAATCCCCGACTAGCGGGAGGCAAGATACGCAGTATTTT.

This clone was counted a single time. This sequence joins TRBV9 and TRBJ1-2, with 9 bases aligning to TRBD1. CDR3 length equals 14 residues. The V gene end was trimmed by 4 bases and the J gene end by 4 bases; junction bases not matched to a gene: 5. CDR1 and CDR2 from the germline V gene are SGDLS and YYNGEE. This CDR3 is CASSLGQGSYGYTF. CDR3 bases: TGTGCCAGCAGCTTGGGACAGGGAAGCTATGGCTACACCTTC.

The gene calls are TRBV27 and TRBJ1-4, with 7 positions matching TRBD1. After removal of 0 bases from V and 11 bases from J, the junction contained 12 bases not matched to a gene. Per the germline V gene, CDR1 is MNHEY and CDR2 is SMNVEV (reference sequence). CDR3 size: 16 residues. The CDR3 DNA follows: TGTGCCAGCAGTTTATCGAAACATGGGACAGCCGGGAAACTGTTTTTT. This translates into CASSLSKHGTAGKLFF.

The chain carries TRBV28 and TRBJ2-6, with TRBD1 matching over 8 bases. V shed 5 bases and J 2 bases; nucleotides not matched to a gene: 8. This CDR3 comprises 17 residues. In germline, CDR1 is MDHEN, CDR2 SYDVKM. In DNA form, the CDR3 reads TGTGCCAGCAGTCCTCGCAGGGGGCAGGCTGGGGCCAACGTCCTGACTTTC. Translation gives CASSPRRGQAGANVLTF.

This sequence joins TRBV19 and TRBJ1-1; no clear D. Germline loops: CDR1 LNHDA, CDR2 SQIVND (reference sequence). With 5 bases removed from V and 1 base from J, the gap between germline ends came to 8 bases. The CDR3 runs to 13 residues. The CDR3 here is CASSQGRNTEAFF. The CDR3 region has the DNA TGTGCCAGTAGTCAAGGGAGGAACACTGAAGCTTTCTTT.

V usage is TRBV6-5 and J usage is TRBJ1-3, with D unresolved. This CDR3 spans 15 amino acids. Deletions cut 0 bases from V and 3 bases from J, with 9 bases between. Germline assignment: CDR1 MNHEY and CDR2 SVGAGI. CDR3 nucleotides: TGTGCCAGCAGTTACTCGCGAGGCGGTGGAAACACCATATATTTT. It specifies CASSYSRGGGNTIYF.

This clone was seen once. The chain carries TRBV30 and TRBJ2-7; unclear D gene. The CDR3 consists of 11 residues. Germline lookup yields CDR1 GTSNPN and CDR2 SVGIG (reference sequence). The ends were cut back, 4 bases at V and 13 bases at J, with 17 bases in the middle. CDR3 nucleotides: TGTGCCTGGAAAACTGGGCTTGTAAATTACTTC. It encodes CAWKTGLVNYF.

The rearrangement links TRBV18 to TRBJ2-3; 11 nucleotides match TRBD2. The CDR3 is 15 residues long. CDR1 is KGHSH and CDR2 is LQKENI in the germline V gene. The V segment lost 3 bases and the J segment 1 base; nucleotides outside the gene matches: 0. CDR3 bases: TGTGCCAGCTCACCGGGACTAGCGGGCACAGATACGCAGTATTTT. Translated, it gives CASSPGLAGTDTQYF.

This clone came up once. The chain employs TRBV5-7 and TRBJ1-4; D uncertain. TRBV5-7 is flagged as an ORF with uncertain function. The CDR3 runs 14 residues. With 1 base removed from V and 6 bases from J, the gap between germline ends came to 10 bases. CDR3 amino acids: CASSLRQVDEKLFF. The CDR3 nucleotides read TGTGCCAGCAGCTTGAGGCAGGTGGATGAAAAACTGTTTTTT.

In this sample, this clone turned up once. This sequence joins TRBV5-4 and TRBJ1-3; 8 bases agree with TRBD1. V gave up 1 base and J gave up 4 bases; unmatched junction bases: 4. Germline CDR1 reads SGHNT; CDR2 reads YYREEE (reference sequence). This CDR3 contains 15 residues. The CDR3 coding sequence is TGTGCCAGCAGCTTGTACCGGGACAGGGGAAACACCATATATTTT. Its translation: CASSLYRDRGNTIYF.

In nucleotides, the CDR3 is TGTGCCAGCAGTGTGAGTAGCGGGGGAACCTACGAGCAGTACTTC. As protein: CASSVSSGGTYEQYF. The V and J genes are TRBV6-4 and TRBJ2-7; TRBD2 matches 9 bases. After removal of 4 bases from V and 2 bases from J, the junction contained 6 bases not matched to a gene. CDR3 size: 15 residues. Germline CDR1 and CDR2: MRHNA and SNTAGT.

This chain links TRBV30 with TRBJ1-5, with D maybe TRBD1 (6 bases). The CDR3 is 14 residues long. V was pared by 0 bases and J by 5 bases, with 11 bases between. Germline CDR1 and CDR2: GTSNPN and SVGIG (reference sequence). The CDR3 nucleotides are TGTGCCTGGAGTGTACCGACAGGCTATCAGCCCCAGCATTTT. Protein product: CAWSVPTGYQPQHF.

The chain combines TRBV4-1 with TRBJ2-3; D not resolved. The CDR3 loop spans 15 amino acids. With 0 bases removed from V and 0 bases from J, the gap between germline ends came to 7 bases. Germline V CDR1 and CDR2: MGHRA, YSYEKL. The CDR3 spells CASSQDVTSTDTQYF. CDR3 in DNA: TGCGCCAGCAGCCAAGATGTGACTAGCACAGATACGCAGTATTTT.

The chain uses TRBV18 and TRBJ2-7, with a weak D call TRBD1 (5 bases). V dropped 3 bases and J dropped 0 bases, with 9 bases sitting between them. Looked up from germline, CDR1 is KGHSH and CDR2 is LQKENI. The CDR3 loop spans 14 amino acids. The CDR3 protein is CASSPDRTSYEQYF. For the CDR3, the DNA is TGTGCCAGCTCACCCGACAGAACCTCCTACGAGCAGTACTTC.

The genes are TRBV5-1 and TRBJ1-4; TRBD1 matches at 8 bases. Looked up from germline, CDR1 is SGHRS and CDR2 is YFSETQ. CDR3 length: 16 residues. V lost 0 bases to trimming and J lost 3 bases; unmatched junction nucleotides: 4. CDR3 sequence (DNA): TGCGCCAGCAGCTTGGAGCAGGGGGCGCCTAATGAAAAACTGTTTTTT. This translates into CASSLEQGAPNEKLFF.

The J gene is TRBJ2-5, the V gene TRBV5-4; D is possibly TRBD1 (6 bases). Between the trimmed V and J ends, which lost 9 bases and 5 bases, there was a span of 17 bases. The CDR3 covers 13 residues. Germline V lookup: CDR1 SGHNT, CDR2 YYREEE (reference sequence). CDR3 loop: CATQSVTGETQYF. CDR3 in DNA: TGTGCCACCCAGTCAGTTACAGGGGAGACCCAGTACTTC.

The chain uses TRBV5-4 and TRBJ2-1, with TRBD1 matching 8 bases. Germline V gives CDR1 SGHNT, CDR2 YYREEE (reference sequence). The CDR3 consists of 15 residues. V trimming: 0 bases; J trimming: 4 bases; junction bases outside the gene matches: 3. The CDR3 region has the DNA TGTGCCAGCAGCTTGGGACAGGGGATTTACAATGAGCAGTTCTTC. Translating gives CASSLGQGIYNEQFF.

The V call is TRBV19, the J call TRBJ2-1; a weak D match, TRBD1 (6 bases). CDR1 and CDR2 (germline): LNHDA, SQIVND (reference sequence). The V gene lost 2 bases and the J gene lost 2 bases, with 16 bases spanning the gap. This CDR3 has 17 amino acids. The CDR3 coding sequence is TGTGCCAGTAGTATACGGACAGCGCCCTTTACCTACAATGAGCAGTTCTTC. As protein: CASSIRTAPFTYNEQFF.

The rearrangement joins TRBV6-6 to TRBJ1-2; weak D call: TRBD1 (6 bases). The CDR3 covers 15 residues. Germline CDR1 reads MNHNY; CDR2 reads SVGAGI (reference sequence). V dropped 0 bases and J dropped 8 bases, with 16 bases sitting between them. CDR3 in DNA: TGTGCCAGCAGTTACTCAGGGCCACAGGGATTCGGCTACACCTTC. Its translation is CASSYSGPQGFGYTF.

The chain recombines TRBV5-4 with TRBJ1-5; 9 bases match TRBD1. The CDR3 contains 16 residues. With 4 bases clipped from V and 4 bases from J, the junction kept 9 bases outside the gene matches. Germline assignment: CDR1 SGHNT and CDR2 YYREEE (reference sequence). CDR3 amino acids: CASSVGQGPYNQPQHF. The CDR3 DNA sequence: TGTGCCAGCAGCGTGGGACAGGGCCCGTATAATCAGCCCCAGCATTTT.

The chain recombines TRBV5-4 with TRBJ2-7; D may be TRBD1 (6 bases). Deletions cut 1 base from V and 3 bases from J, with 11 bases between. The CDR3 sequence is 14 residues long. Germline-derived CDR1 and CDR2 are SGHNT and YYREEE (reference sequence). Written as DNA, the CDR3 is TGTGCCAGCAGCTTGTCACAGGGCTACTACGAGCAGTACTTC. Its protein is CASSLSQGYYEQYF.

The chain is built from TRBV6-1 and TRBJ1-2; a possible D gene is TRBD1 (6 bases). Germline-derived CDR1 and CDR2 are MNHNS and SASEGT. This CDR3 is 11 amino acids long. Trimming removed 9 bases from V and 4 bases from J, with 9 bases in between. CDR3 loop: CASGQFYGYTF. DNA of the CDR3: TGTGCCAGTGGACAGTTCTATGGCTACACCTTC.

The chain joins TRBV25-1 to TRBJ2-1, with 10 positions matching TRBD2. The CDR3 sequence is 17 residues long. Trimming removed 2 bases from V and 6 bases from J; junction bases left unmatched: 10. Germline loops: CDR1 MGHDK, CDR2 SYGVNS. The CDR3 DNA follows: TGTGCCAGCAGTGAAATTGGAGGACTAGCGGCGAGCAATGAGCAGTTCTTC. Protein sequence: CASSEIGGLAASNEQFF.